One sample yielded the 9 T cell receptor beta chains listed below, sequenced in a study of blood T cell repertoires in COVID-19. Assay: immunoSEQ multiplex PCR; the TCRdb copy retains only in-frame clones and omits some. Here the sample spans some 210,000 clones, roughly nine tenths being singletons. Sequenced material: peripheral blood. The receptors shown here come from a man aged 30 to 45 with acute or convalescent COVID-19.

The V and J genes are TRBV2 and TRBJ2-1; 7 nucleotides align to TRBD2. Germline V gene lookup returns CDR1 SNHLY and CDR2 FYNNEI. V dropped 5 bases and J dropped 3; count of bases not matched to a gene: 13. This CDR3 is built from 17 residues. CDR3 nucleotide sequence: TGTGCCAGCAGTCCCCTTGGGGGACTAAGCCTCTACAATGAGCAGTTCTTC. It codes for CASSPLGGLSLYNEQFF.

The rearrangement joins TRBV5-1 to TRBJ1-1, with TRBD1 matching 8 bases. Germline V gives CDR1 SGHRS, CDR2 YFSETQ. The length of the CDR3 is 17 residues. Trimming at V came to 0 bases and at J to 0 bases, leaving 7 bases not matched to a gene. DNA of the CDR3: TGCGCCAGCAGCTTGGTGTACCAGGGGGCTATGAACACTGAAGCTTTCTTT. Translated: CASSLVYQGAMNTEAFF. Looking up the rest from reference TRBV5-1 and TRBJ1-1 gives the full variable domain: KAGVTQTPRYLIKTRGQQVTLSCSPISGHRSVSWYQQTPGQGLQFLFEYFSETQRNKGNFPGRFSGRQFSNSRSEMNVSTLELGDSALYLCASSLVYQGAMNTEAFFGQGTRLTVV.

The chain has TRBV28 and TRBJ2-1; tentatively, D is TRBD1 (6 bases). Looked up from germline, CDR1 is MDHEN and CDR2 is SYDVKM. Trimming left V 6 bases short and J 10 bases short, with 16 bases between. The CDR3 has 13 amino acids. The CDR3 sequence: CASRKNRASEQFF. CDR3 in DNA: TGTGCCAGCAGGAAGAACAGGGCGTCGGAGCAGTTCTTC.

The chain employs TRBV7-3 and TRBJ2-5; 10 bases agree with TRBD1. This CDR3 contains 14 residues. CDR1 SGHTA and CDR2 FQGTGA come from the germline V gene. J was trimmed by 5 bases and V by 5 bases; bases with no gene match: 5. As DNA, the CDR3 is TGTGCCAGCAGCGCGACAGGGGGCGCGGAGACCCAGTACTTC. It is translated as CASSATGGAETQYF.

The rearrangement links TRBV18 to TRBJ1-2, with 8 bases matching TRBD1. Germline CDR1 KGHSH, CDR2 LQKENI. J was trimmed by 7 bases and V by 1 base; bases with no gene match: 5. This CDR3 spans 14 amino acids. CDR3 DNA sequence: TGTGCCAGCTCACCACAAGGACAGGGTAGTGGCTACACCTTC. It codes for CASSPQGQGSGYTF.

The rearrangement links TRBV20-1 to TRBJ1-2, with a weak D call TRBD1 (6 bases). Germline assignment: CDR1 DFQATT and CDR2 SNEGSKA (reference sequence). Trimming removed 3 bases at V and 0 bases at J, with 14 bases between. The CDR3 sequence is 15 residues long. The CDR3 sequence: CSASGTRIPNYGYTF. In DNA, the CDR3 is TGCAGTGCTAGTGGGACAAGAATCCCTAACTATGGCTACACCTTC.

The V gene is TRBV4-1, the J gene TRBJ1-5; D remains unclear. Germline V gene sequence: CDR1 MGHRA, CDR2 YSYEKL. Deletions cut 3 bases from V and 11 bases from J, with 23 bases between. This CDR3 comprises 16 residues. The CDR3 DNA follows: TGCGCCAGCAGCCAGGATCGAACTAGGACCGGATTGACCCAGCATTTT. The encoded protein is CASSQDRTRTGLTQHF.

V and J are TRBV4-1 and TRBJ2-7; 10 nucleotides match TRBD1. The CDR3 contains 17 residues. In germline, CDR1 is MGHRA, CDR2 YSYEKL. V dropped 3 bases and J dropped 3; count of bases not matched to a gene: 11. This chain's CDR3 is CASSQGPGTGAIYEQYF. CDR3 in DNA: TGCGCCAGCAGCCAGGGGCCTGGGACAGGGGCCATCTACGAGCAGTACTTC.

This clone was found once. This chain joins TRBV28 and TRBJ1-1, with D maybe TRBD1 (5 bases). The CDR3 has 11 residues. With 7 bases removed from V and 6 bases from J, the gap between germline ends came to 9 bases. Germline values: CDR1 MDHEN, CDR2 SYDVKM. The CDR3 coding sequence is TGTGCCAGCAAGGGGTATGCTGAAGCTTTCTTT. Protein product: CASKGYAEAFF.